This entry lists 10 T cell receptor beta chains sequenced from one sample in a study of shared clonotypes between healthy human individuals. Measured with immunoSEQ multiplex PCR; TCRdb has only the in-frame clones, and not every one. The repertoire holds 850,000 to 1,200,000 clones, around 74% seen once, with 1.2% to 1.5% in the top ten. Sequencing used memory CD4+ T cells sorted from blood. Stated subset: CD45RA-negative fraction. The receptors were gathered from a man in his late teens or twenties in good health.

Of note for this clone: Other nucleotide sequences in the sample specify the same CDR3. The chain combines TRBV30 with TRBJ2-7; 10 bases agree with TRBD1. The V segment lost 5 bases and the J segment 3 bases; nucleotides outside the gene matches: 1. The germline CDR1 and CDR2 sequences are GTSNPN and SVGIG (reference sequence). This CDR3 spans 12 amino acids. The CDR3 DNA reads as TGTGCCTGGGGGGACAGGGGCTACGAGCAGTACTTC. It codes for CAWGDRGYEQYF.

The CDR3 coding sequence is TGTGCCTGGGGGGACTATCCCGATTATGATAGCACAGATACGCAGTATTTT. This sequence encodes CAWGDYPDYDSTDTQYF. The V call is TRBV30, the J call TRBJ2-3; 7 bases match TRBD2. The CDR3 covers 17 residues. After removal of 5 bases from V and 0 bases from J, the junction contained 14 bases not matched to a gene. Germline CDR1 reads GTSNPN; CDR2 reads SVGIG (reference sequence).

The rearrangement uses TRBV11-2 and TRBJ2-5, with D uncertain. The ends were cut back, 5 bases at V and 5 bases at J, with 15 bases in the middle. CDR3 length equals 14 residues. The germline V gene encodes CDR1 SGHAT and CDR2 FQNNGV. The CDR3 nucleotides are TGTGCCAGCAGCCCGACTCTGTCGCAGGAGACCCAGTACTTC. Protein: CASSPTLSQETQYF.

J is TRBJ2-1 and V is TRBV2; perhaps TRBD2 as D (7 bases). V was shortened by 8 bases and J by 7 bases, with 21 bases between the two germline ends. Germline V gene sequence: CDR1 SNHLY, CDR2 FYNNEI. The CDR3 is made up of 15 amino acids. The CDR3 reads CASLLEGGPWNEQFF. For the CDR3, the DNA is TGTGCCAGCCTTTTGGAGGGGGGGCCTTGGAATGAGCAGTTCTTC.

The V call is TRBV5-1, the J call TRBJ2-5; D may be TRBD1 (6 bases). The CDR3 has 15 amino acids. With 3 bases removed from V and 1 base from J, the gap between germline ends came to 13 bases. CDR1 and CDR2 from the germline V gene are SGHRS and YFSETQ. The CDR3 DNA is TGCGCCAGCAGCTCATTGGACAGAACCCAAGAGACCCAGTACTTC. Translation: CASSSLDRTQETQYF. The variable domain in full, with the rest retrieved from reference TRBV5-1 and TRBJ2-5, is KAGVTQTPRYLIKTRGQQVTLSCSPISGHRSVSWYQQTPGQGLQFLFEYFSETQRNKGNFPGRFSGRQFSNSRSEMNVSTLELGDSALYLCASSSLDRTQETQYFGPGTRLLVL.

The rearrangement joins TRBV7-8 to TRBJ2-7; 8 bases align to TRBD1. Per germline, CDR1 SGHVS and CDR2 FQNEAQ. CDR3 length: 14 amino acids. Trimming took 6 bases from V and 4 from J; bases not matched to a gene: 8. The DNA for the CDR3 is TGTGCCAGCAGTTCCTCAGGGGGCAGGTACGAGCAGTACTTC. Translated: CASSSSGGRYEQYF.

CDR3 in DNA: TGCGCCAGCAGCCCCTCGGACAGGGCCAATGAGCAGTTCTTC. It translates to CASSPSDRANEQFF. The chain employs TRBV4-3 and TRBJ2-1; 8 nucleotides line up with TRBD1. This CDR3 region has 14 residues. Looked up from germline, CDR1 is LGHNA and CDR2 is YSLEER. J was trimmed by 6 bases and V by 4 bases; bases with no gene match: 5.

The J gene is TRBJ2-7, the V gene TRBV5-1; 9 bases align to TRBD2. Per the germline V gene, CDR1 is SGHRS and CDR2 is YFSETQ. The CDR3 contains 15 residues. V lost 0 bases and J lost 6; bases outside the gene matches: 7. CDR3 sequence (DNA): TGCGCCAGCAGCTTGGAATGGCGGGAGGGCGGCGAGCAGTACTTC. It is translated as CASSLEWREGGEQYF.

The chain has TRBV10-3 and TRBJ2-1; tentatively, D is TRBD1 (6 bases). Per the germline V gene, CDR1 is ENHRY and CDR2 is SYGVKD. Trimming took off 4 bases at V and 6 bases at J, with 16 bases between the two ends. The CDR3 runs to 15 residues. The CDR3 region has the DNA TGTGCCATCAGTGTATCAGGGGTAGTGGGCAATGAGCAGTTCTTC. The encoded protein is CAISVSGVVGNEQFF.

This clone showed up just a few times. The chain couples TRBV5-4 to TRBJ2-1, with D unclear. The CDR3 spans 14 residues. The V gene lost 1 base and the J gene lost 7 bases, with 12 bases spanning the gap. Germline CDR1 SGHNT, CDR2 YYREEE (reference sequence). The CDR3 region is CASSLYSSSNEQFF. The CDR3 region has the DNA TGTGCCAGCAGCTTGTATTCAAGCTCGAATGAGCAGTTCTTC.